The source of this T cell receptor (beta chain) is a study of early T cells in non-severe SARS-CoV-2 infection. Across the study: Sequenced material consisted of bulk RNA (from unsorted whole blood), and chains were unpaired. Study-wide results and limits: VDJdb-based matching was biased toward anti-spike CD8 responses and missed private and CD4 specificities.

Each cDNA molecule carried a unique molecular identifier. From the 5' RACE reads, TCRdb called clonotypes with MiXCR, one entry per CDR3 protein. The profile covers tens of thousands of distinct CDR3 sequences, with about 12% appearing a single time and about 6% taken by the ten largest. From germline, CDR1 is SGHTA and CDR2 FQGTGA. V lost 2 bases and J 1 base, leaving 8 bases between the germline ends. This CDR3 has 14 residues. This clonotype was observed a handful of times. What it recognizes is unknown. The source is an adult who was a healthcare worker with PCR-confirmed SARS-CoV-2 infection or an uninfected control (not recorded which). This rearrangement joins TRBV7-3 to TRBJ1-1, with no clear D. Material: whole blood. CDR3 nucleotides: TGTGCCAGCAGCTTAGACACCAGGAACACTGAAGCTTTCTTT. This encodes CASSLDTRNTEAFF.